Below, 24 T cell receptor beta chains from the same sample are listed, as sequenced in a study of shared T cell receptors in the human thymus. The assay was immunoSEQ multiplex PCR, and TCRdb's table has in-frame clones only and misses some. This table has more than 550,000 clones, around 87% appearing once. This sample was shared with a second study, whose subject was human thymus T cells.

The sample comprised thymocytes. The receptors come from a boy in the first two years of life with a congenital heart defect.

V gene TRBV11-2 combines with J gene TRBJ2-1; D remains unclear. The germline gives CDR1 SGHAT, CDR2 FQNNGV. This CDR3 spans 14 amino acids. V was shortened by 0 bases and J by 7 bases, with 10 bases between the two germline ends. CDR3 sequence: CASSLDPRWNEQFF. The DNA for the CDR3 is TGTGCCAGCAGCTTAGATCCTAGATGGAATGAGCAGTTCTTC.

The chain combines TRBV9 with TRBJ2-2; TRBD2 aligns across 10 bases. Germline lookup yields CDR1 SGDLS and CDR2 YYNGEE. Losses at the gene ends were 4 bases for V and 0 bases for J; bases not matched to a gene: 6. The CDR3 is 17 amino acids. The CDR3 region has the DNA TGTGCCAGCAGCACAAGCGGGAGGGCCACGAACACCGGGGAGCTGTTTTTT. This codes for CASSTSGRATNTGELFF.

The rearrangement links TRBV5-4 to TRBJ1-1; D possibly corresponds to TRBD1 (6 bases). V was shortened by 3 bases and J by 2 bases, with 11 bases between the two germline ends. CDR3 length: 14 amino acids. Per the germline V gene, CDR1 is SGHNT and CDR2 is YYREEE (reference sequence). The CDR3 region has the DNA TGTGCCAGCAGCTCGTACAGGGAAAACACTGAAGCTTTCTTT. This encodes CASSSYRENTEAFF.

J is TRBJ2-1 and V is TRBV28, with 10 bases matching TRBD2. Trimming removed 4 bases from V and 5 bases from J; junction bases left unmatched: 5. This CDR3 is 15 amino acids long. Germline CDR1 and CDR2: MDHEN and SYDVKM. CDR3 loop: CASSSLLAGHNEQFF. The CDR3 bases are TGTGCCAGCAGTTCCCTACTAGCGGGGCACAATGAGCAGTTCTTC. The full variable domain, completed using reference TRBV28 and TRBJ2-1, is DVKVTQSSRYLVKRTGEKVFLECVQDMDHENMFWYRQDPGLGLRLIYFSYDVKMKEKGDIPEGYSVSREKKERFSLILESASTNQTSMYLCASSSLLAGHNEQFFGPGTRLTVL.

This clone was recorded only once. The CDR3 DNA is TGTGCCAGCAGCCGGTCGACACGACCGAAAGAGACCCAGTACTTC. Translation gives CASSRSTRPKETQYF. V gene TRBV7-2 combines with J gene TRBJ2-5; the D is unclear. CDR3 length: 15 amino acids. V dropped 5 bases and J dropped 3 bases, with 16 bases sitting between them. From germline, CDR1 is SGHTA and CDR2 FQGNSA. Supplemented by reference TRBV7-2 and TRBJ2-5, the full variable domain reads GAGVSQSPSNKVTEKGKDVELRCDPISGHTALYWYRQSLGQGLEFLIYFQGNSAPDKSGLPSDRFSAERTGGSVSTLTIQRTQQEDSAVYLCASSRSTRPKETQYFGPGTRLLVL.

The chain joins TRBV7-6 to TRBJ2-3, with 7 nucleotides matching TRBD2. Germline CDR1 reads SGHVS; CDR2 reads FNYEAQ. Trimming removed 5 bases from V and 3 bases from J; junction bases left unmatched: 8. The CDR3 sequence is 15 residues long. DNA of the CDR3: TGTGCCAGCAGCCCCCGGGACTATAAAACAGATACGCAGTATTTT. This sequence encodes CASSPRDYKTDTQYF.

The chain recombines TRBV5-4 with TRBJ1-6, with D perhaps TRBD1 (6 bases). CDR3 size: 15 residues. Germline lookup yields CDR1 SGHNT and CDR2 YYREEE (reference sequence). The V gene lost 0 bases and the J gene lost 14 bases, with 18 bases spanning the gap. Written as DNA, the CDR3 is TGTGCCAGCAGCTTGGCCCGCGGGGGCGGGGAGACCCTCCACTTT. This sequence encodes CASSLARGGGETLHF. The variable domain in full, completed from reference TRBV5-4 and TRBJ1-6, reads ETGVTQSPTHLIKTRGQQVTLRCSSQSGHNTVSWYQQALGQGPQFIFQYYREEENGRGNFPPRFSGLQFPNYSSELNVNALELDDSALYLCASSLARGGGETLHFGNGTRLTVT.

In this sample, this clone turned up once. The chain combines TRBV28 with TRBJ2-7; D not resolved. V lost 2 bases, J lost 6 bases, and 14 bases lay in between. The CDR3 contains 14 residues. CDR1 and CDR2 from the germline V gene are MDHEN and SYDVKM. The CDR3 loop reads CASSLPSPSREQYF. CDR3 nucleotide sequence: TGTGCCAGCAGTTTACCCTCCCCCAGTCGCGAGCAGTACTTC.

This sequence joins TRBV2 and TRBJ1-1, with D tentatively TRBD1 (5 bases). This CDR3 region has 16 residues. CDR1 is SNHLY and CDR2 is FYNNEI in the germline V gene. Trimming took 4 bases from V and 7 from J, leaving 22 bases between them. CDR3 in amino acids: CASSAPQEGTSGEAFF. Written as DNA, the CDR3 is TGTGCCAGCAGTGCCCCCCAAGAAGGGACTAGCGGTGAAGCTTTCTTT.

This chain links TRBV2 with TRBJ1-4; TRBD1 is a possible D gene (5 bases). Trimming shortened V by 5 bases and J by 6 bases, and 10 bases separated the two germline ends. This CDR3 comprises 13 residues. Germline V gives CDR1 SNHLY, CDR2 FYNNEI. As DNA, the CDR3 is TGTGCCAGCAGTCCAGGGATTTATGAAAAACTGTTTTTT. Its protein product is CASSPGIYEKLFF.

This clone has more than one count but fewer than ten. The V call is TRBV4-3, the J call TRBJ1-2; D is perhaps TRBD1 (6 bases). The germline V gene encodes CDR1 LGHNA and CDR2 YSLEER. V was trimmed by 4 bases and J by 4 bases, leaving 25 bases between them. The CDR3 loop spans 18 amino acids. As DNA, the CDR3 is TGCGCCAGCAGCCGCCAAAGCGGAAGGGGGTTCCTATCCTATGGCTACACCTTC. Translated, it gives CASSRQSGRGFLSYGYTF.

This rearrangement joins TRBV5-1 to TRBJ2-1; a weak D match, TRBD2 (5 bases). Looked up from germline, CDR1 is SGHRS and CDR2 is YFSETQ. The CDR3 is 17 amino acids. Trimming took off 0 bases at V and 2 bases at J, with 15 bases between the two ends. The CDR3 DNA sequence: TGCGCCAGCAGCTTGGGAGAGGCTGGGGAGCCCTACAATGAGCAGTTCTTC. Translation: CASSLGEAGEPYNEQFF. The entire variable domain, with the rest obtained from reference TRBV5-1 and TRBJ2-1, is as follows: KAGVTQTPRYLIKTRGQQVTLSCSPISGHRSVSWYQQTPGQGLQFLFEYFSETQRNKGNFPGRFSGRQFSNSRSEMNVSTLELGDSALYLCASSLGEAGEPYNEQFFGPGTRLTVL.

The V and J genes are TRBV4-3 and TRBJ2-3; 9 positions agree with TRBD2. The CDR3 consists of 17 residues. Germline CDR1 and CDR2: LGHNA and YSLEER. J gave up 1 base and V 1 base, and 6 bases lay outside the gene matches. The CDR3, as DNA: TGCGCCAGCAGCCAAGCTCGGATAGCGGGGGGCACAGATACGCAGTATTTT. The encoded protein is CASSQARIAGGTDTQYF.

Only a few counts were recorded for this clone. This chain joins TRBV15 and TRBJ2-2; a weak D match, TRBD1 (5 bases). The germline V and J ends were trimmed by 5 bases and 1 base, with 20 bases remaining between them. This CDR3 has 18 residues. Germline CDR1 is LNHNV and CDR2 is YYDKDF (reference sequence). The CDR3, as DNA: TGTGCCACCAGCGGAGCGAGACGGCCAGGGATGAACACCGGGGAGCTGTTTTTT. It specifies CATSGARRPGMNTGELFF.

This chain joins TRBV29-1 and TRBJ2-3, with a tentative D call TRBD2 (6 bases). V was shortened by 7 bases and J by 2 bases, with 19 bases between the two germline ends. The CDR3 has 15 amino acids. CDR1 SQVTM and CDR2 ANQGSEA come from the germline V gene. CDR3 coding DNA: TGCAGCGATCGTACCGGGACTCCATACACAGATACGCAGTATTTT. It is translated as CSDRTGTPYTDTQYF.

This clone appeared a single time. CDR3 DNA: TGCAGCGTTGAAGAACCAGCGGGACCCTACAATGAGCAGTTCTTC. It encodes CSVEEPAGPYNEQFF. The gene calls are TRBV29-1 and TRBJ2-1, with 7 nucleotides matching TRBD2. The CDR3 length is 15 residues. CDR1 is SQVTM and CDR2 is ANQGSEA in the germline V gene. Trimming removed 0 bases from V and 2 bases from J; junction bases left unmatched: 4.

V is TRBV4-3 and J is TRBJ1-3; a weak D match, TRBD1 (6 bases). From germline, CDR1 is LGHNA and CDR2 YSLEER. The CDR3 has 17 amino acids. V was pared by 3 bases and J by 0 bases, with 15 bases between. The CDR3 region is CASSQRQELNSGNTIYF. Here the CDR3 DNA reads TGCGCCAGCAGCCAGCGACAGGAGCTAAACTCTGGAAACACCATATATTTT.

This chain uses TRBV27 with TRBJ1-1; 7 nucleotides line up with TRBD1. J gave up 3 bases and V 5 bases, and 12 bases lay outside the gene matches. Germline CDR1 is MNHEY and CDR2 is SMNVEV (reference sequence). CDR3 length equals 16 residues. DNA for the CDR3: TGTGCCAGCAGTGTACTTCGACAGGGCAAGGACACTGAAGCTTTCTTT. Translation gives CASSVLRQGKDTEAFF.

This clone was seen a few times. The rearrangement links TRBV4-3 to TRBJ1-4, with TRBD1 as a possible D gene (6 bases). Trimming took off 1 base at V and 7 bases at J, with 19 bases between the two ends. Germline-derived CDR1 and CDR2 are LGHNA and YSLEER. The length of the CDR3 is 17 residues. The CDR3 loop is CASSQAIRGRGSEKLFF. The CDR3 DNA follows: TGCGCCAGCAGCCAAGCCATCCGGGGCAGGGGATCTGAAAAACTGTTTTTT.

This CDR3 is CASSFQGSYGYTF. As DNA, the CDR3 is TGTGCCAGCAGTTTTCAGGGGAGCTATGGCTACACCTTC. The chain has TRBV27 and TRBJ1-2, with D tentatively TRBD1 (6 bases). The ends were cut back, 3 bases at V and 4 bases at J, with 9 bases in the middle. The CDR3 runs 13 residues. Germline assignment: CDR1 MNHEY and CDR2 SMNVEV (reference sequence).

The chain has TRBV6-5 and TRBJ2-1; D ambiguous. CDR3 size: 14 residues. V was trimmed by 4 bases and J by 5 bases, leaving 12 bases between them. Germline loops: CDR1 MNHEY, CDR2 SVGAGI. The CDR3 sequence is CASSLSQENNEQFF. The CDR3 DNA sequence: TGTGCCAGCAGTTTGAGCCAAGAAAACAATGAGCAGTTCTTC.

The chain employs TRBV30 and TRBJ2-7, with TRBD1 matching over 8 bases. The CDR3 consists of 15 residues. Germline CDR1 GTSNPN, CDR2 SVGIG (reference sequence). V lost 5 bases, J lost 1 base, and 10 bases stayed unmatched. The CDR3, as DNA: TGTGCCTGGGGGGATCAGGACAGGGCTTCCTACGAGCAGTACTTC. Protein sequence: CAWGDQDRASYEQYF.

The V call is TRBV18, the J call TRBJ2-7; tentatively, D is TRBD2 (6 bases). CDR3 length: 17 residues. The germline V gene encodes CDR1 KGHSH and CDR2 LQKENI. V lost 6 bases and J 1 base, leaving 22 bases between the germline ends. As DNA, the CDR3 is TGTGCCAGCTCGAGGCTGCTCAACGGGGCGGGATCCTACGAGCAGTACTTC. As protein: CASSRLLNGAGSYEQYF. The variable domain in full, with the rest retrieved from reference TRBV18 and TRBJ2-7, is NAGVMQNPRHLVRRRGQEARLRCSPMKGHSHVYWYRQLPEEGLKFMVYLQKENIIDESGMPKERFSAEFPKEGPSILRIQQVVRGDSAAYFCASSRLLNGAGSYEQYFGPGTRLTVT.

The V gene is TRBV6-1, the J gene TRBJ1-5; D gene uncertain. This CDR3 region has 15 residues. V was clipped by 3 bases and J by 9 bases, with 18 bases between them. Germline CDR1 and CDR2: MNHNS and SASEGT. The DNA of the CDR3 is TGTGCCAGCAGTGAGGGGAGGGTTGGTGTGGTGCCCCAGCATTTT. It yields the protein CASSEGRVGVVPQHF.